The 18 T cell receptor beta chains listed next were all sequenced from one sample in a study of T cell clonotyping in hematopoietic cell transplantation. Generated by immunoSEQ multiplex PCR, the TCRdb table keeps only in-frame clones and is missing some. This table has some 11,000 clones, approximately 51% appearing once. Sample: peripheral blood mononuclear cells. These receptors came from a man in his fifties in good health. Some clones in this sample may be carry-over from other donors' samples.

Only a few counts were recorded for this clone. CDR3 residues: CASSQVTGGYTF. Written as DNA, the CDR3 is TGCGCCAGCAGCCAAGTCACAGGTGGCTACACCTTC. The V gene is TRBV4-1, the J gene TRBJ1-2; possibly TRBD1 for D (5 bases). This CDR3 contains 12 residues. Germline loops: CDR1 MGHRA, CDR2 YSYEKL. Trimming cost V 1 base and J 7 bases, with 7 bases left between them.

The chain uses TRBV19 and TRBJ2-7, with 14 positions matching TRBD2. Germline loops: CDR1 LNHDA, CDR2 SQIVND (reference sequence). This CDR3 comprises 16 residues. The V segment lost 6 bases and the J segment 3 bases; nucleotides outside the gene matches: 7. CDR3 in DNA: TGTGCCAGTAGCGCGGGACTAGCGGGAGACCTCTACGAGCAGTACTTC. As protein: CASSAGLAGDLYEQYF.

The chain employs TRBV5-8 and TRBJ2-7; 7 nucleotides align to TRBD1. The CDR3 has 14 amino acids. The junction had 6 bases not matched to a gene; V was cut back by 4 bases and J by 2 bases. The germline V gene encodes CDR1 SGHTS and CDR2 YDEGEE. The CDR3 region is CASSLGDRAYEQYF. CDR3 sequence (DNA): TGTGCCAGCAGCCTAGGGGACAGAGCCTACGAGCAGTACTTC.

This clone came up once. This sequence joins TRBV6-6 and TRBJ1-1; 7 nucleotides align to TRBD1. V was clipped by 2 bases and J by 7 bases; unmatched bases: 13. This CDR3 is built from 16 residues. From germline, CDR1 is MNHNY and CDR2 SVGAGI (reference sequence). CDR3 in DNA: TGTGCCAGCAGTTACCCCGGGACAAGTCGACAGGGTGAAGCTTTCTTT. Protein sequence: CASSYPGTSRQGEAFF.

The CDR3 here is CASSRSGTSYEQYF. The CDR3 coding sequence is TGTGCCAGCAGCCGGAGCGGGACGTCCTACGAGCAGTACTTC. V usage is TRBV7-6 and J usage is TRBJ2-7; TRBD2 matches at 7 bases. The CDR3 is 14 residues long. Germline assignment: CDR1 SGHVS and CDR2 FNYEAQ. V lost 5 bases and J lost 1; bases outside the gene matches: 5.

This clone was seen a single time. The chain is built from TRBV30 and TRBJ1-4, with D possibly being TRBD1 (6 bases). From germline, CDR1 is GTSNPN and CDR2 SVGIG (reference sequence). There are 12 residues in the CDR3. The ends were cut back, 3 bases at V and 8 bases at J, with 10 bases in the middle. Here the CDR3 reads CAWRGTSEKLFF. The CDR3 DNA reads TGTGCCTGGAGGGGGACAAGCGAAAAACTGTTTTTT.

The chain links TRBV25-1 to TRBJ2-5, with D hard to call. The CDR3 loop spans 16 amino acids. Deletions cut 3 bases from V and 2 bases from J, with 16 bases between. Germline V gene lookup returns CDR1 MGHDK and CDR2 SYGVNS. As DNA, the CDR3 is TGTGCCAGCAGTGAGACTCGCAGGTCAGTTCAAGAGACCCAGTACTTC. It translates to CASSETRRSVQETQYF.

The V gene is TRBV9, the J gene TRBJ2-5, with 12 bases that match TRBD2. Germline V CDR1 and CDR2: SGDLS, YYNGEE. This CDR3 contains 15 residues. The V and J ends lost 3 bases and 5 bases, in that order; junction bases with no gene match: 5. The CDR3, as DNA: TGTGCCAGCAGCGCTAGCGGGAGGGCTTGGGAGACCCAGTACTTC. Protein product: CASSASGRAWETQYF.

This clone was counted only a few times. The chain has TRBV9 and TRBJ1-3, with D possibly being TRBD1 (5 bases). With 3 bases removed from V and 8 bases from J, the gap between germline ends came to 12 bases. The CDR3 consists of 13 residues. Germline-derived CDR1 and CDR2 are SGDLS and YYNGEE. CDR3 loop: CASSALGGYTIYF. CDR3 coding DNA: TGTGCCAGCAGCGCTCTGGGGGGGTACACCATATATTTT.

This clone came up once. This chain joins TRBV29-1 and TRBJ2-3, with TRBD2 identical over 7 bases. Germline V CDR1 and CDR2: SQVTM, ANQGSEA. The trim removed 1 base at V and 3 bases at J, leaving 1 base unmatched. This CDR3 region has 13 residues. The CDR3 DNA reads as TGCAGCGTTGAAGGAGCGGGAACAGATACGCAGTATTTT. Protein sequence: CSVEGAGTDTQYF.

The chain's CDR3 is CASGTSTDTQYF. As DNA, the CDR3 is TGTGCCAGCGGGACTTCCACAGATACGCAGTATTTT. The chain has TRBV6-5 and TRBJ2-3, with a possible D match to TRBD2 (6 bases). This CDR3 is 12 amino acids long. Per germline, CDR1 MNHEY and CDR2 SVGAGI. V was trimmed by 8 bases and J by 2 bases, leaving 8 bases between them.

The chain employs TRBV6-1 and TRBJ2-1, with TRBD1 identical over 8 bases. The V and J ends lost 6 bases and 10 bases, in that order; junction bases with no gene match: 5. The germline V gene has CDR1 MNHNS and CDR2 SASEGT. The CDR3 loop spans 12 amino acids. The CDR3 region has the DNA TGTGCCAGCAGGGGACAGGTTAGGGAGCAGTTCTTC. Protein product: CASRGQVREQFF.

In its sample, this clone was seen a few times. The V call is TRBV28, the J call TRBJ2-1; D is tentatively TRBD1 or TRBD2 (5 bases each). Trimming took off 5 bases at V and 8 bases at J, with 25 bases between the two ends. This CDR3 is built from 17 residues. Germline CDR1 MDHEN, CDR2 SYDVKM. In DNA, the CDR3 is TGTGCCAGCAGTCGAGGCAGCGGCCCCGGCCAAGGGGATGAGCAGTTCTTC. Translation gives CASSRGSGPGQGDEQFF. Together with reference TRBV28 and TRBJ2-1, the CDR3 gives the full variable domain: DVKVTQSSRYLVKRTGEKVFLECVQDMDHENMFWYRQDPGLGLRLIYFSYDVKMKEKGDIPEGYSVSREKKERFSLILESASTNQTSMYLCASSRGSGPGQGDEQFFGPGTRLTVL.

The chain's CDR3 is CASSPNKRSGANVLTF. CDR3 DNA: TGTGCCAGCAGCCCGAATAAACGCTCCGGGGCCAACGTCCTGACTTTC. The V call is TRBV7-9, the J call TRBJ2-6; D is unclear. V gave up 5 bases and J gave up 4 bases, with 15 bases separating them. This CDR3 region has 16 residues. Germline V gene lookup returns CDR1 SEHNR and CDR2 FQNEAQ (reference sequence).

This clone has just one count. V is TRBV7-8 and J is TRBJ1-2, with 8 bases matching TRBD1. CDR3 size: 18 residues. CDR1 is SGHVS and CDR2 is FQNEAQ in the germline V gene. Unmatched junction bases numbered 17, after V lost 1 base and J lost 7 bases. CDR3 protein: CASSLGRGARTGRLGYTF. CDR3 DNA sequence: TGTGCCAGCAGCTTAGGACGGGGGGCCCGGACAGGGCGGCTTGGCTACACCTTC.

This clone was found once. The chain employs TRBV5-4 and TRBJ2-7; D call uncertain. The length of the CDR3 is 14 residues. Germline V gene sequence: CDR1 SGHNT, CDR2 YYREEE (reference sequence). Trimming left V 0 bases short and J 1 base short, with 8 bases between. The CDR3 DNA reads TGTGCCAGCAGCTTGGATATTATTTCCTACGAGCAGTACTTC. Protein product: CASSLDIISYEQYF.

The chain recombines TRBV7-2 with TRBJ2-1; the match to TRBD2 covers 7 bases. There are 17 residues in the CDR3. Germline V gene sequence: CDR1 SGHTA, CDR2 FQGNSA. After removal of 0 bases from V and 1 base from J, the junction contained 6 bases not matched to a gene. The CDR3 DNA sequence: TGTGCCAGCAGCTTAGCGAGTCTAGCGGTATCCTACAATGAGCAGTTCTTC. Translating it yields CASSLASLAVSYNEQFF.

This sequence joins TRBV4-2 and TRBJ1-2, with unresolved D. The V gene's germline CDR1 is LGHNA and CDR2 YNFKEQ. This CDR3 spans 17 amino acids. V gave up 1 base and J gave up 7 bases, with 22 bases separating them. CDR3 region: CASSQVAGRGREVGYTF. DNA of the CDR3: TGTGCCAGCAGCCAAGTCGCGGGTCGGGGAAGAGAAGTTGGCTACACCTTC.